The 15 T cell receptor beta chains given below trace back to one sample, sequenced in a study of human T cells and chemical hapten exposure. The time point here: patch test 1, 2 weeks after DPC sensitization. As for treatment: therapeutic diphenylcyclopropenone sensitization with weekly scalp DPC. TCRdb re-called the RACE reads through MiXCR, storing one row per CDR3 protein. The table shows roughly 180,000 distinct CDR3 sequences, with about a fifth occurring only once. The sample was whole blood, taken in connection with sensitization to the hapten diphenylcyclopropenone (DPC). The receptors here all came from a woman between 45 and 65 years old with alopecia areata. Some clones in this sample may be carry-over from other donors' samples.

The DNA for the CDR3 is TGTGCCAGCAGTGAGTGGACAGGGAACACCGGGGAGCTGTTTTTT. This gives the protein CASSEWTGNTGELFF. This chain joins TRBV2 and TRBJ2-2; 7 bases line up with TRBD1. V lost 3 bases and J lost 1; bases outside the gene matches: 2. From germline, CDR1 is SNHLY and CDR2 FYNNEI. The CDR3 spans 15 residues.

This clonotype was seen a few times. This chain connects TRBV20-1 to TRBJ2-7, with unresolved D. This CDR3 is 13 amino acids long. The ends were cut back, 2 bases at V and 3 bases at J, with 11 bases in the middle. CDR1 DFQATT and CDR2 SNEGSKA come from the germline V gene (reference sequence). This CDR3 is CSARPLLRYEQYF. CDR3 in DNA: TGCAGTGCTAGACCCCTCTTGCGCTACGAGCAGTACTTC.

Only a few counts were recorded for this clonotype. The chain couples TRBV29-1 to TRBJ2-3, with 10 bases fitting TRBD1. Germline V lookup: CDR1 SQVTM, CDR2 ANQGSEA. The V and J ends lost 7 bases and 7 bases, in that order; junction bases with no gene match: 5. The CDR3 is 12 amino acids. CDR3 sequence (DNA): TGCAGCGCCGGGACAGGGGCGAATACGCAGTATTTT. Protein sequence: CSAGTGANTQYF.

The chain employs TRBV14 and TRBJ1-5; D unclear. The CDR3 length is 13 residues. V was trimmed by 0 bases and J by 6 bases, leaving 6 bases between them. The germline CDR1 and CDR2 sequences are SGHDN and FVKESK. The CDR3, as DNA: TGTGCCAGCAGCCAAGATATCGGTCAGCCCCAGCATTTT. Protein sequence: CASSQDIGQPQHF.

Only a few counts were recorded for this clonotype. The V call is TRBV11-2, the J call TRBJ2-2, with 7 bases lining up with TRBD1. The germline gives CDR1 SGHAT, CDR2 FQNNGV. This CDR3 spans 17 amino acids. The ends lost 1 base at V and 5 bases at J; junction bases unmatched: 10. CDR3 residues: CASSLGDSARRTGELFF. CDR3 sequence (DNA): TGTGCCAGCAGCTTAGGGGACAGCGCAAGGAGGACCGGGGAGCTGTTTTTT.

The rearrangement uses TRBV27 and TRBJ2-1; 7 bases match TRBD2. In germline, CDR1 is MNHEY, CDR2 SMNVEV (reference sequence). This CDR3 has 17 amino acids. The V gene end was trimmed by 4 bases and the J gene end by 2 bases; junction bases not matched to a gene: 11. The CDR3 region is CASSSGGGPSTYNEQFF. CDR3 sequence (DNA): TGTGCCAGCAGTTCTGGGGGAGGGCCGTCAACCTACAATGAGCAGTTCTTC.

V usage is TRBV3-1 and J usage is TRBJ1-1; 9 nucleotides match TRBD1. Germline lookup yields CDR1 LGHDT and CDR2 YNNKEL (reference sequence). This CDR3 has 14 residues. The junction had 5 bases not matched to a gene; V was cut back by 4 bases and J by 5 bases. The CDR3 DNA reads TGTGCCAGCAGCCCGGGACAGGGACGAACTGAAGCTTTCTTT. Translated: CASSPGQGRTEAFF.

CDR3: CASSYSRPYEAFF. CDR3 nucleotide sequence: TGTGCCAGCAGTTACTCGCGGCCCTATGAAGCTTTCTTT. V usage is TRBV6-5 and J usage is TRBJ1-1; no reliable D call. The CDR3 is 13 amino acids. The germline gives CDR1 MNHEY, CDR2 SVGAGI. Trimming removed 0 bases from V and 7 bases from J, with 9 bases in between.

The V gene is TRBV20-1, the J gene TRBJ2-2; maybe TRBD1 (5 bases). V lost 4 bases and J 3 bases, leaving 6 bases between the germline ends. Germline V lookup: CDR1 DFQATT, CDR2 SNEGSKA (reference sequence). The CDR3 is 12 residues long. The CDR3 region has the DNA TGCAGTGCTAAGGGGTACACCGGGGAGCTGTTTTTT. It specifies CSAKGYTGELFF.

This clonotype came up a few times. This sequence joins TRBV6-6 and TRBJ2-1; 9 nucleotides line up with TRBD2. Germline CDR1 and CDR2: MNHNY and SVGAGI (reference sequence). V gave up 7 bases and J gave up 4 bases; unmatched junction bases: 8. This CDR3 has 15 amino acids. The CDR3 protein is CASTNAGGGYNEQFF. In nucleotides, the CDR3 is TGTGCCAGCACCAACGCGGGGGGGGGATACAATGAGCAGTTCTTC.

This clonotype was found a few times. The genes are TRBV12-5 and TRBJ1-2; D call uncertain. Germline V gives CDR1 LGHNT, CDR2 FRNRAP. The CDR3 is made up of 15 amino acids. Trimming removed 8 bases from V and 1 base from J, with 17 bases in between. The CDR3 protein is CASSGEARGNYGYTF. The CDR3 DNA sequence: TGTGCTAGTAGTGGTGAGGCTCGGGGTAACTATGGCTACACCTTC. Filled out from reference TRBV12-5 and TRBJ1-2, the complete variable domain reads DARVTQTPRHKVTEMGQEVTMRCQPILGHNTVFWYRQTMMQGLELLAYFRNRAPLDDSGMPKDRFSAEMPDATLATLKIQPSEPRDSAVYFCASSGEARGNYGYTFGSGTRLTVV.

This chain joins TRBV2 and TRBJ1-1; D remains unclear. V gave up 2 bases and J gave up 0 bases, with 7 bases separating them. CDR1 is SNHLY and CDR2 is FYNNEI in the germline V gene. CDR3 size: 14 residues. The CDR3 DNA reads TGTGCCAGCAGTGAACTCGGACTGAACACTGAAGCTTTCTTT. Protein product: CASSELGLNTEAFF.

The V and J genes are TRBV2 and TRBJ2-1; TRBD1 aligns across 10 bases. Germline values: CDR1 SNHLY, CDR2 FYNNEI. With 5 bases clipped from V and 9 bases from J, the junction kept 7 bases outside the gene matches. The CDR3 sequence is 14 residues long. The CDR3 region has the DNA TGTGCCAGCAGTCCCGGGACAGGGGTGAGTGAGCAGTTCTTC. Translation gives CASSPGTGVSEQFF.

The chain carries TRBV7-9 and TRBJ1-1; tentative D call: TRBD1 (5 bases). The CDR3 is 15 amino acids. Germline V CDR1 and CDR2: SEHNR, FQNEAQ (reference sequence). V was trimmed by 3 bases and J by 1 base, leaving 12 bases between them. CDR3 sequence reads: CASSLQGPRNTEAFF. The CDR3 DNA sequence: TGTGCCAGCAGCTTGCAGGGCCCACGGAACACTGAAGCTTTCTTT.

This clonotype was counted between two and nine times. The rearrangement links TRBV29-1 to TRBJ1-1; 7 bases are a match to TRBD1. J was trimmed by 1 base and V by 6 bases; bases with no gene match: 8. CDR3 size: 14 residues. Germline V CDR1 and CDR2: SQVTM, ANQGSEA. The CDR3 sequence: CSVTLRDRNTEAFF. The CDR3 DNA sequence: TGCAGCGTCACCCTCCGGGACAGGAACACTGAAGCTTTCTTT.